Listed here are 21 T cell receptor beta chains from one sample, sequenced in a study of shared clonotypes between healthy human individuals (dated by TCRdb to 2018 to 2021). The library was built by means of the immunoSEQ multiplex PCR assay. TCRdb mirrors the immuneACCESS table, restricted to in-frame sequences. Some clones are absent from its copies; in checked studies, under half trace to an unresolved V gene, and the reason for the others is unknown. The sample includes some 2,500,000 clones, with roughly 92% observed a single time. Around 0.38% of the sample comes from the top ten. Sequenced input: naive CD4+ T cells from PBMCs. The cell subset or site label of this sample denotes: CD45RA+ positively selected. The receptor source for this set is a young man in good health. Some clones in this sample may be carry-over from other donors' samples.

CDR3 residues: CASSRGLRQETQYF. In nucleotides, the CDR3 is TGTGCCAGCAGCCGTGGACTCCGACAAGAGACCCAGTACTTC. V gene TRBV7-7 combines with J gene TRBJ2-5, with a tentative D call TRBD2 (5 bases). The V and J ends lost 5 bases and 2 bases respectively, with 12 bases between them. The CDR3 extends over 14 amino acids. Germline V CDR1 and CDR2: SSHAT, FNYEAQ (reference sequence).

CDR3 amino acids: CASSPRSGAYEQYF. CDR3 DNA: TGTGCCAGCTCACCAAGGAGCGGCGCCTACGAGCAGTACTTC. V is TRBV18 and J is TRBJ2-7; tentative D call: TRBD2 (5 bases). Trimming left V 2 bases short and J 2 bases short, with 10 bases between. Germline V gene lookup returns CDR1 KGHSH and CDR2 LQKENI. CDR3 length: 14 residues.

V and J are TRBV6-5 and TRBJ2-5; a possible D gene is TRBD1 (6 bases). V was trimmed by 2 bases and J by 1 base, leaving 8 bases between them. The CDR3 consists of 14 residues. Germline V gene sequence: CDR1 MNHEY, CDR2 SVGAGI. The DNA for the CDR3 is TGTGCCAGCAGTTACCGGACAGCCCAAGAGACCCAGTACTTC. Amino acids: CASSYRTAQETQYF.

The chain links TRBV19 to TRBJ1-4; 9 nucleotides align to TRBD1. There are 15 residues in the CDR3. J was trimmed by 7 bases and V by 5 bases; bases with no gene match: 8. Looked up from germline, CDR1 is LNHDA and CDR2 is SQIVND (reference sequence). CDR3 loop: CASSRRTGEVEKLFF. DNA for the CDR3: TGTGCCAGTAGTCGCCGGACAGGGGAGGTTGAAAAACTGTTTTTT.

The chain recombines TRBV5-6 with TRBJ2-3; D uncertain. Germline values: CDR1 SGHDT, CDR2 YYEEEE. Trimming took 4 bases from V and 1 from J, leaving 13 bases between them. This CDR3 has 15 amino acids. The CDR3 here is CASSQLTGGTDTQYF. The CDR3 DNA is TGTGCCAGCAGCCAGCTGACGGGTGGCACAGATACGCAGTATTTT.

The chain carries TRBV2 and TRBJ1-5, with D maybe TRBD1 (6 bases). The germline CDR1 and CDR2 sequences are SNHLY and FYNNEI. V lost 8 bases and J 5 bases, leaving 16 bases between the germline ends. This CDR3 is built from 14 residues. Here the CDR3 reads CASRSQGFDQPQHF. In DNA form, the CDR3 reads TGTGCCAGCCGGTCACAGGGTTTTGATCAGCCCCAGCATTTT.

V is TRBV11-1 and J is TRBJ2-7; TRBD1 agrees at 7 bases. There are 14 residues in the CDR3. Germline lookup yields CDR1 SGHAT and CDR2 FQDESV (reference sequence). Losses at the gene ends were 5 bases for V and 5 bases for J; bases not matched to a gene: 9. CDR3 loop: CASSTDRAKNEQYF. CDR3 nucleotide sequence: TGTGCCAGCAGCACCGACAGGGCGAAGAACGAGCAGTACTTC.

The V call is TRBV5-5, the J call TRBJ2-5; D gene unclear. The ends were cut back, 0 bases at V and 0 bases at J, with 12 bases in the middle. Germline CDR1 is SGHKS and CDR2 is YYEKEE (reference sequence). CDR3 length: 16 amino acids. The CDR3 coding sequence is TGTGCCAGCAGCTTGGGGTCAGCCCCTAACCAAGAGACCCAGTACTTC. Encoded protein: CASSLGSAPNQETQYF.

V usage is TRBV7-8 and J usage is TRBJ2-6; 10 nucleotides align to TRBD2. The CDR3 extends over 17 amino acids. CDR1 is SGHVS, CDR2 FQNEAQ, per germline. Losses at the gene ends were 5 bases for V and 5 bases for J; bases not matched to a gene: 9. The CDR3 coding sequence is TGTGCCAGCAGCCCCCGGACTAGCGGCGGCCGGGCCAACGTCCTGACTTTC. This codes for CASSPRTSGGRANVLTF.

Points on this clone: The sample has other DNA sequences that encode this CDR3 too. The chain uses TRBV11-2 and TRBJ2-7; 7 bases fit TRBD1. This CDR3 comprises 12 residues. With 5 bases clipped from V and 4 bases from J, the junction kept 2 bases outside the gene matches. The germline V gene encodes CDR1 SGHAT and CDR2 FQNNGV. The CDR3 bases are TGTGCCAGCAGCCCACAGGGGTACGAGCAGTACTTC. Encoded protein: CASSPQGYEQYF.

The J gene is TRBJ1-3, the V gene TRBV28; D may be TRBD1 (6 bases). This CDR3 region has 13 residues. Germline CDR1 and CDR2: MDHEN and SYDVKM. Trimming left V 8 bases short and J 4 bases short, with 12 bases between. The CDR3 DNA reads TGTGCCAGCGTAACAGGGTTCGGAAACACCATATATTTT. Translating gives CASVTGFGNTIYF.

The chain links TRBV5-6 to TRBJ1-3, with unresolved D. This CDR3 is built from 13 residues. The germline V gene has CDR1 SGHDT and CDR2 YYEEEE. Deletions cut 0 bases from V and 5 bases from J, with 6 bases between. As DNA, the CDR3 is TGTGCCAGCAGCTTGGATGAGAGAAACACCATATATTTT. Translated: CASSLDERNTIYF.

This chain links TRBV6-5 with TRBJ1-1; D is undetermined. The V gene's germline CDR1 is MNHEY and CDR2 SVGAGI. This CDR3 has 14 residues. The ends were cut back, 3 bases at V and 0 bases at J, with 8 bases in the middle. Here the CDR3 reads CASSYAQMNTEAFF. In DNA, the CDR3 is TGTGCCAGCAGTTATGCCCAGATGAACACTGAAGCTTTCTTT.

The V call is TRBV6-1, the J call TRBJ2-7; D remains ambiguous. The V and J ends lost 6 bases and 2 bases respectively, with 8 bases between them. CDR3 size: 12 residues. Germline V gene sequence: CDR1 MNHNS, CDR2 SASEGT. CDR3 in DNA: TGTGCCAGCAGGAAATCTCCCTACGAGCAGTACTTC. This translates into CASRKSPYEQYF.

The chain is built from TRBV18 and TRBJ1-1; D is unclear. Germline loops: CDR1 KGHSH, CDR2 LQKENI. V was pared by 0 bases and J by 7 bases, with 9 bases between. This CDR3 contains 13 residues. The CDR3 region has the DNA TGTGCCAGCTCACCACCGGAGTGGGTTGAAGCTTTCTTT. Residues: CASSPPEWVEAFF.

This chain uses TRBV5-1 with TRBJ2-1; D might be TRBD1 or TRBD2, each matching 5 bases. V was cut by 0 bases and J by 6 bases, with 13 bases left in between. Germline V gene sequence: CDR1 SGHRS, CDR2 YFSETQ. This CDR3 contains 15 residues. In nucleotides, the CDR3 is TGCGCCAGCAGCTTGGATCCATCTGGGGGCAATGAGCAGTTCTTC. This encodes CASSLDPSGGNEQFF.

V gene TRBV5-6 combines with J gene TRBJ2-3; D is ambiguous. Germline CDR1 and CDR2: SGHDT and YYEEEE. The CDR3 loop spans 13 amino acids. V dropped 2 bases and J dropped 0 bases, with 4 bases sitting between them. CDR3 residues: CASSLVSTDTQYF. Here the CDR3 DNA reads TGTGCCAGCAGCTTAGTTAGCACAGATACGCAGTATTTT.

This chain links TRBV29-1 with TRBJ1-1; D may be TRBD1 (6 bases). The CDR3 contains 11 residues. Germline V CDR1 and CDR2: SQVTM, ANQGSEA. V dropped 5 bases and J dropped 10 bases, with 14 bases sitting between them. The DNA for the CDR3 is TGCAGCGTTACACAGGGCGTGGGAGCTTTCTTT. Encoded protein: CSVTQGVGAFF. Variable domain in full (rest from reference TRBV29-1 and TRBJ1-1): SAVISQKPSRDICQRGTSLTIQCQVDSQVTMMFWYRQQPGQSLTLIATANQGSEATYESGFVIDKFPISRPNLTFSTLTVSNMSPEDSSIYLCSVTQGVGAFFGQGTRLTVV.

CDR3 in DNA: TGTGCCAGCAGCTTAAGGGGCGGTAGCGACATTCAGTACTTC. It codes for CASSLRGGSDIQYF. This chain connects TRBV7-2 to TRBJ2-4, with D perhaps matching TRBD1 or TRBD2 (5 bases each). Germline CDR1 reads SGHTA; CDR2 reads FQGNSA. The V and J ends lost 2 bases and 8 bases respectively, with 13 bases between them. This CDR3 comprises 14 residues.

This chain joins TRBV20-1 and TRBJ2-7, with unresolved D. V was trimmed by 4 bases and J by 3 bases, leaving 7 bases between them. Germline assignment: CDR1 DFQATT and CDR2 SNEGSKA (reference sequence). The CDR3 is made up of 11 amino acids. For the CDR3, the DNA is TGCAGTGCTACTCAGCTCTACGAGCAGTACTTC. It yields the protein CSATQLYEQYF.

V and J are TRBV30 and TRBJ1-5, with 7 positions matching TRBD1. CDR1 is GTSNPN, CDR2 SVGIG, per germline (reference sequence). Unmatched junction bases numbered 5, after V lost 3 bases and J lost 0 bases. This CDR3 has 15 residues. For the CDR3, the DNA is TGTGCCTGGAGCGGGGACAGCAATAGCAATCAGCCCCAGCATTTT. Translated, it gives CAWSGDSNSNQPQHF.